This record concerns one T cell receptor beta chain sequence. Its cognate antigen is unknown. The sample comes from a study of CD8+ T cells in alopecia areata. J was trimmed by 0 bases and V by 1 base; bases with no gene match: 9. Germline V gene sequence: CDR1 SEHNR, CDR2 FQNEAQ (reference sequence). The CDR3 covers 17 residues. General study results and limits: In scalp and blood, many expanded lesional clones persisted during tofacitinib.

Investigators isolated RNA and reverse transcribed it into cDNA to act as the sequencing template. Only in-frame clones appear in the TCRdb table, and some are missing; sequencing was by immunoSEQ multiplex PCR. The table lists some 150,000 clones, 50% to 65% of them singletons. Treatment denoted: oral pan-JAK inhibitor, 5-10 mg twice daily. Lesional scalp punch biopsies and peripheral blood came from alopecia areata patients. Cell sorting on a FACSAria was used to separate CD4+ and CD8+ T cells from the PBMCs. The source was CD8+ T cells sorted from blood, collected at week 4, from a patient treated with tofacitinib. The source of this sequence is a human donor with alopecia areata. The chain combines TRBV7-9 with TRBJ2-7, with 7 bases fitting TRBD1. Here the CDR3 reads CASSLGAEGDSSYEQYF. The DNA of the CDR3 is TGTGCCAGCAGCTTAGGGGCCGAAGGGGACAGCTCCTACGAGCAGTACTTC.